This entry features one T cell receptor (beta chain) sequence. This specimen belongs to a study of cytomegalovirus exposure and HLA in healthy donors. Primers included in the PCR were 60 Vbeta and 13 Jbeta primers. Profiled with immunoSEQ multiplex PCR; TCRdb holds only in-frame clones, not every one. The data show roughly 260,000 clones, with approximately 84% seen just once and about 2% held by the top ten. Germline values: CDR1 MDHEN, CDR2 SYDVKM. J lost 4 bases, V lost 5 bases, and 8 bases had no gene match. This CDR3 has 14 residues. The material sequenced was PBMCs. The TCR originated in a middle-aged woman in good health and CMV-seropositive. V gene TRBV28 combines with J gene TRBJ2-7; 7 bases fit TRBD1. DNA for the CDR3: TGTGCCAGCAGTCGCACAGGGGTGGGGTACGAGCAGTACTTC. It codes for CASSRTGVGYEQYF.